Included here is one T cell receptor (beta chain) sequence, with context. An input of about 0.5 to 1 ug of RNA was subjected to reverse transcription using random hexamers. Amplification of TCR beta CDR3 was carried out by immunoSEQ multiplex PCR, which covered 54 Vbeta and 13 Jbeta segments. Via MiXCR, TCRdb re-called the immunoSEQ multiplex PCR reads, giving one row per CDR3 protein. Altogether approximately 180,000 distinct CDR3 sequences are present, 85% to 95% being singletons, with the ten largest covering more than 0.08%. The junction had 5 bases not matched to a gene; V was cut back by 6 bases and J by 6 bases. Germline CDR1 SGHNT, CDR2 YYREEE (reference sequence). The CDR3 has 13 residues. Through negative isolation, CD4+ and CD8+ T cells were obtained, while TEMRA cells were enriched using FACS. The data were taken from a study of CD8 T cells in Susac syndrome.

The sequence came from a human donor with multiple sclerosis. The chain recombines TRBV5-4 with TRBJ1-1, with TRBD1 matching 10 bases. Specimen: CD4+ T cells from PBMCs. The CDR3 DNA follows: TGTGCCAGCAATCGACAGGGGGCGGCTGAAGCTTTCTTT. As protein: CASNRQGAAEAFF. Combining the CDR3 with reference TRBV5-4 and TRBJ1-1 gives the whole variable domain ETGVTQSPTHLIKTRGQQVTLRCSSQSGHNTVSWYQQALGQGPQFIFQYYREEENGRGNFPPRFSGLQFPNYSSELNVNALELDDSALYLCASNRQGAAEAFFGQGTRLTVV.